A selection of T cell receptor beta chains follows, all from one sample in a study of blood T cells in healthy people across ages. MiXCR, run by TCRdb on the 5' RACE reads, gives a single entry per CDR3 protein. The sample lists 700,000 to 1,000,000 distinct CDR3 sequences, approximately 48% occurring once. The sequencing input was blood. These receptors all come from a man between 60 and 70 years old in good health. The CDR3 runs from the conserved cysteine through the conserved F or W. A D gene is named only where the DNA matches it firmly. The size of a clone is reported for some rows only, either as once, few or many, or as a class for expanded clones.

clone size	D gene	J gene	V gene	CDR3 protein	CDR3 DNA
few	-	TRBJ1-1	TRBV10-3	CATQSGPTEAFF	TGTGCCACCCAGAGCGGTCCGACTGAAGCTTTCTTT
once	-	TRBJ2-7	TRBV6-6	CASSTSGTNNEQYF	TGTGCCAGCAGTACTTCCGGGACGAACAATGAGCAGTACTTC
-	-	TRBJ1-5	TRBV6-5	CASSYPYSSNPHF	TGTGCCAGCAGTTACCCCTATTCCTCCAATCCGCATTTT
-	TRBD1	TRBJ1-5	TRBV24-1	CATSDGDRGSNQPQHF	TGTGCCACCAGTGATGGGGACAGGGGTAGCAATCAGCCCCAGCATTTT
many	TRBD1	TRBJ2-1	TRBV10-3	CAIKGTGTGLNEQFF	TGTGCCATCAAAGGGACCGGGACAGGGTTAAATGAGCAGTTCTTC
few	-	TRBJ2-3	TRBV20-1	CSARGLPNKPFADTQYF	TGCAGTGCTAGAGGGCTACCCAACAAACCATTTGCAGATACGCAGTATTTT
-	-	TRBJ1-4	TRBV14	CASSQDIMTTNEKLFF	TGTGCCAGCAGCCAAGATATTATGACAACTAATGAAAAACTGTTTTTT
-	-	TRBJ2-3	TRBV10-3	CAISASGGAGTDTQYF	TGTGCCATCAGTGCCTCTGGGGGCGCCGGCACAGATACGCAGTATTTT
-	TRBD2	TRBJ2-1	TRBV6-2/TRBV6-3	CASRGLARNEQFF	TGTGCCAGCAGGGGACTAGCGCGCAATGAGCAGTTCTTC
-	TRBD1	TRBJ1-4	TRBV20-1	CSASQTGLNEKLFF	TGCAGTGCTTCCCAGACAGGGCTTAATGAAAAACTGTTTTTT
few	-	TRBJ2-1	TRBV20-1	CSAHSPNEQFF	TGCAGTGCCCATTCCCCAAATGAGCAGTTCTTC
-	-	TRBJ2-5	TRBV20-1	CSARKDWQQETQYF	TGCAGTGCTAGAAAGGACTGGCAGCAAGAGACCCAGTACTTC
many	-	TRBJ2-4	TRBV7-2	CASSLDLNIQYF	TGTGCCAGCAGCTTAGACTTGAACATTCAGTACTTC
few	-	TRBJ2-7	TRBV2	CASSLEGVSSYEQYF	TGTGCCAGCAGTTTAGAGGGGGTTAGCTCCTACGAGCAGTACTTC
-	-	TRBJ2-1	TRBV5-5	CASERVGETQFF	TGTGCCAGTGAAAGGGTAGGAGAGACCCAGTTCTTC
once	TRBD2	TRBJ2-1	TRBV7-2	CASSLQGLEYNEQFF	TGTGCCAGCAGCTTACAGGGACTAGAGTACAATGAGCAGTTCTTC
-	-	TRBJ1-6	TRBV4-3	CASSRREWESPLHF	TGCGCCAGCAGCCGTAGGGAGTGGGAATCACCCCTCCACTTT
few	-	TRBJ1-6	TRBV6-5	CASSYSTLGSSYNSPLHF	TGTGCCAGCAGTTACTCGACTCTGGGCAGCTCCTATAATTCACCCCTCCACTTT
-	-	TRBJ2-7	TRBV28	CASRLQGYEQYF	TGTGCCAGCAGACTACAGGGCTACGAGCAGTACTTC
-	-	TRBJ2-5	TRBV5-6	CASSPLVSSETQYF	TGTGCCAGCAGCCCTCTGGTCAGTAGTGAGACCCAGTACTTC
-	TRBD1	TRBJ2-7	TRBV18	CASSPIGQGAGYEQYF	TGTGCCAGCTCACCAATAGGACAGGGGGCGGGATACGAGCAGTACTTC
many	-	TRBJ1-5	TRBV7-2	CASSLVGLGNQPQHF	TGTGCCAGCAGCTTAGTGGGGCTCGGAAATCAGCCCCAGCATTTT
-	TRBD1	TRBJ2-7	TRBV7-2	CASSVGGTGVPYEQYF	TGTGCCAGCAGCGTTGGGGGTACAGGGGTTCCCTACGAGCAGTACTTC
-	TRBD2	TRBJ2-1	TRBV9	CASSVGAGRGEQFF	TGTGCCAGCAGCGTAGGGGCGGGGCGGGGGGAGCAGTTCTTC
-	-	TRBJ2-3	TRBV14	CASSHSTGIRTDTQYF	TGTGCCAGCAGCCACTCGACGGGGATCCGCACAGATACGCAGTATTTT
few	-	TRBJ2-4	TRBV29-1	CSVRSAEAIRVQYF	TGCAGCGTGCGTTCCGCGGAGGCCATTAGGGTTCAGTACTTC
-	TRBD1	TRBJ1-2	TRBV4-3	CASSQEGTGGLRGYTF	TGCGCCAGCAGTCAAGAAGGAACAGGGGGATTAAGAGGCTACACCTTC
-	-	TRBJ1-2	TRBV5-1	CASSLSGPYGYTF	TGCGCCAGCAGCTTGTCAGGGCCGTATGGCTACACCTTC
-	-	TRBJ1-5	TRBV6-1	CASSEDIWAEISNQPQHF	TGTGCCAGCAGTGAAGATATCTGGGCAGAGATTAGCAATCAGCCCCAGCATTTT
-	TRBD1	TRBJ1-2	TRBV29-1	CSTGQGVTF	TGCAGCACTGGACAGGGCGTCACCTTC
-	-	TRBJ1-2	TRBV20-1	CSARGGGDYYGYTF	TGCAGTGCTAGAGGCGGGGGCGATTACTATGGCTACACCTTC
-	-	TRBJ2-5	TRBV12-3/TRBV12-4	CASSFSAGSGETQYF	TGTGCCAGCAGTTTCTCGGCGGGGTCCGGCGAGACCCAGTACTTC
many	-	TRBJ1-2	TRBV28	CASSLWQNNYGYTF	TGTGCCAGCAGTTTATGGCAGAATAACTATGGCTACACCTTC
few	-	TRBJ1-5	TRBV20-1	CSARDVGGNQPQHF	TGCAGTGCTAGAGATGTGGGGGGCAATCAGCCCCAGCATTTT
once	-	TRBJ2-6	TRBV7-6	CASSLGGFSEANVLTF	TGTGCCAGCAGCTTAGGGGGATTCTCTGAGGCCAACGTCCTGACTTTC
-	TRBD2	TRBJ2-1	TRBV6-5	CASRLREGSYNEQFF	TGTGCCAGCCGGTTGAGGGAGGGTTCCTACAATGAGCAGTTCTTC
-	TRBD2	TRBJ2-3	TRBV7-2	CASSLTGLAGTETQYF	TGTGCCAGCAGCTTAACGGGACTAGCGGGCACAGAGACGCAGTATTTT
-	-	TRBJ1-4	TRBV11-2	CASSLQKKLFF	TGTGCCAGCAGCTTACAGAAAAAACTGTTTTTT
few	-	TRBJ2-3	TRBV28	CASRGGGPSTDTQYF	TGTGCCAGCAGAGGCGGGGGCCCCAGCACAGATACGCAGTATTTT
-	TRBD1	TRBJ2-1	TRBV20-1	CSATTGSTYNEQFF	TGCAGTGCAACGACAGGGTCGACCTACAATGAGCAGTTCTTC
few	-	TRBJ2-1	TRBV29-1	CSAGGGPAYNEQFF	TGCAGCGCCGGCGGCGGGCCCGCCTACAATGAGCAGTTCTTC
-	-	TRBJ2-1	TRBV5-6	CASSYPLGERYNEQFF	TGTGCCAGCAGCTACCCGCTGGGGGAAAGATACAATGAGCAGTTCTTC
-	TRBD2	TRBJ2-1	TRBV11-2	CASSRRTWEGEQFF	TGTGCCAGCAGCCGGCGAACCTGGGAGGGTGAGCAGTTCTTC
-	TRBD2	TRBJ2-1	TRBV4-3	CASSQELTGGTLGEQFF	TGCGCCAGCAGCCAAGAGTTAACGGGGGGAACTCTGGGTGAGCAGTTCTTC
many	-	TRBJ2-7	TRBV7-2	CASSLGYPYEQYF	TGTGCCAGCAGCTTAGGGTACCCCTACGAGCAGTACTTC
-	-	TRBJ2-7	TRBV9	CASSVVDNSYEQYF	TGTGCCAGCAGCGTAGTGGACAACTCCTACGAGCAGTACTTC
many	-	TRBJ2-5	TRBV10-3	CAISGTVQETQYF	TGTGCCATCAGTGGGACAGTACAAGAGACCCAGTACTTC
-	TRBD2	TRBJ2-1	TRBV9	CASSVVSSGGIEQFF	TGTGCCAGCAGCGTAGTGAGTAGCGGGGGCATTGAGCAGTTCTTC